Here is one T cell receptor beta chain with its context. This record belongs to a study of blood T cell repertoires in COVID-19. Assay used: immunoSEQ multiplex PCR; TCRdb lists only in-frame clones, some missing. The table has around 220,000 clones, roughly nine tenths seen once. The CDR3 has 13 residues. Deletions cut 5 bases from V and 4 bases from J, with 12 bases between. Germline CDR1 is SGHTA and CDR2 is FQGNSA. Sequencing was done on a sample of peripheral blood. This TCR was recovered from a woman aged 50 to 60 with acute or convalescent COVID-19. The J gene is TRBJ2-7, the V gene TRBV7-2; D call uncertain. The CDR3 region is CASSTNPSYEQYF. The CDR3 bases are TGTGCCAGCAGCACTAACCCCAGTTACGAGCAGTACTTC. Using reference TRBV7-2 and TRBJ2-7 for the parts outside the CDR3, the full variable domain is GAGVSQSPSNKVTEKGKDVELRCDPISGHTALYWYRQSLGQGLEFLIYFQGNSAPDKSGLPSDRFSAERTGGSVSTLTIQRTQQEDSAVYLCASSTNPSYEQYFGPGTRLTVT.